A selection of T cell receptor beta chains follows, all from one sample in a study of blood T cell repertoires in COVID-19. Profiling relied on immunoSEQ multiplex PCR, and the TCRdb table lists in-frame clones only, not all of them. The sample has about 220,000 clones, just over 85% seen once. Sequencing was carried out using PBMCs or T cells enriched from blood (not recorded which). Source of these receptors: a woman aged 50 to 60 with acute COVID-19. Both conserved end residues are part of each CDR3. A D gene is named only where the DNA matches it firmly. The size field is filled for only some rows; it gives once, few, many or a size class.

v_gene: TRBV27; j_gene: TRBJ1-1; abundance: once; d_gene: TRBD1; CDR3aa: CASSNSLWGQYEAFF; CDR3nt: TGTGCCAGCAGTAATTCGCTCTGGGGACAGTATGAAGCTTTCTTT
v_gene: TRBV3-1/TRBV3-2; j_gene: TRBJ1-4; abundance: few; d_gene: NA; CDR3aa: CASSQVGVEKLFF; CDR3nt: TGTGCCAGCAGCCAAGTAGGGGTTGAAAAACTGTTTTTT
v_gene: TRBV28; j_gene: TRBJ1-5; abundance: NA; d_gene: NA; CDR3aa: CASSFLGPQHF; CDR3nt: TGTGCCAGCAGTTTTCTAGGGCCCCAGCATTTT
v_gene: TRBV9; j_gene: TRBJ2-1; abundance: once; d_gene: NA; CDR3aa: CASSANPDGGSYNEQFF; CDR3nt: TGTGCCAGCAGCGCCAACCCCGACGGGGGCTCCTACAATGAGCAGTTCTTC
v_gene: TRBV7-2; j_gene: TRBJ2-1; abundance: NA; d_gene: TRBD2; CDR3aa: CASSLTSGRTANEQFF; CDR3nt: TGTGCCAGCAGCTTGACTAGCGGGAGGACGGCCAATGAGCAGTTCTTC
v_gene: TRBV2; j_gene: TRBJ1-6; abundance: NA; d_gene: TRBD1; CDR3aa: CASSSTGGRSPLHF; CDR3nt: TGTGCCAGCAGTTCGACAGGGGGCCGTTCACCCCTCCACTTT
v_gene: TRBV18; j_gene: TRBJ2-1; abundance: NA; d_gene: NA; CDR3aa: CASSPQGGMRSYNEQFF; CDR3nt: TGTGCCAGCTCACCCCAGGGCGGGATGCGCTCCTACAATGAGCAGTTCTTC
v_gene: TRBV7-2; j_gene: TRBJ2-7; abundance: NA; d_gene: TRBD2; CDR3aa: CASSLDGGRGYEQYF; CDR3nt: TGTGCCAGCAGCTTAGATGGCGGGAGGGGCTACGAGCAGTACTTC
v_gene: TRBV7-3; j_gene: TRBJ2-3; abundance: NA; d_gene: TRBD2; CDR3aa: CASSLMVGGLAGDTQYF; CDR3nt: TGTGCCAGCAGCTTAATGGTGGGGGGCCTAGCGGGAGATACGCAGTATTTT
v_gene: TRBV4-1; j_gene: TRBJ2-7; abundance: NA; d_gene: TRBD2; CDR3aa: CASSPNLAGGPLEQYF; CDR3nt: TGCGCCAGCAGCCCTAATCTAGCGGGAGGGCCCCTCGAGCAGTACTTC
v_gene: TRBV11-2; j_gene: TRBJ2-7; abundance: few; d_gene: NA; CDR3aa: CASSLEISIEQYF; CDR3nt: TGTGCCAGCAGCTTAGAGATCTCTATCGAGCAGTACTTC
v_gene: TRBV20-1; j_gene: TRBJ1-1; abundance: once; d_gene: NA; CDR3aa: CSARDMEAFF; CDR3nt: TGCAGTGCTCGAGACATGGAAGCTTTCTTT
v_gene: TRBV28; j_gene: TRBJ1-1; abundance: NA; d_gene: TRBD1; CDR3aa: CATRISGTTNRGPRSHTEAFF; CDR3nt: TGTGCCACCCGGATTAGTGGAACGACAAACAGGGGGCCTAGGTCCCACACTGAAGCTTTCTTT
v_gene: TRBV29-1; j_gene: TRBJ1-2; abundance: few; d_gene: TRBD1; CDR3aa: CSVATGLGDGYTF; CDR3nt: TGCAGCGTCGCGACAGGGTTAGGGGATGGCTACACCTTC
v_gene: TRBV19; j_gene: TRBJ1-5; abundance: NA; d_gene: NA; CDR3aa: CASSKRDSSNQPQHF; CDR3nt: TGTGCCAGTAGTAAGCGGGACTCTAGCAATCAGCCCCAGCATTTT
v_gene: TRBV6-5; j_gene: TRBJ2-7; abundance: NA; d_gene: TRBD1; CDR3aa: CASSYSNSQGAGEQYF; CDR3nt: TGTGCCAGCAGTTACTCGAATTCTCAGGGGGCGGGCGAGCAGTACTTC
v_gene: TRBV2; j_gene: TRBJ1-5; abundance: NA; d_gene: TRBD1; CDR3aa: CASRPDRADNQPQHF; CDR3nt: TGTGCCAGCAGACCGGACAGGGCCGACAATCAGCCCCAGCATTTT
v_gene: TRBV18; j_gene: TRBJ1-4; abundance: NA; d_gene: NA; CDR3aa: CASSSDRNEKLFF; CDR3nt: TGTGCCAGCTCATCCGACAGAAATGAAAAACTGTTTTTT
v_gene: TRBV7-6; j_gene: TRBJ2-3; abundance: NA; d_gene: NA; CDR3aa: CASSPSFTDTQYF; CDR3nt: TGTGCCAGCAGCCCCTCCTTCACAGATACGCAGTATTTT
v_gene: TRBV19; j_gene: TRBJ2-3; abundance: once; d_gene: TRBD2; CDR3aa: CASSTVAGGHTDTQYF; CDR3nt: TGTGCCAGTAGTACAGTAGCGGGAGGGCACACAGATACGCAGTATTTT
v_gene: TRBV7-9; j_gene: TRBJ2-7; abundance: NA; d_gene: NA; CDR3aa: CASSLDRRGYEQYF; CDR3nt: TGTGCCAGCAGCTTAGACCGGAGGGGTTACGAGCAGTACTTC
v_gene: TRBV7-2; j_gene: TRBJ1-5; abundance: NA; d_gene: NA; CDR3aa: CASSGTGMNQPQHF; CDR3nt: TGTGCCAGCAGCGGAACAGGGATGAATCAGCCCCAGCATTTT
v_gene: TRBV6-2/TRBV6-3; j_gene: TRBJ1-6; abundance: many; d_gene: NA; CDR3aa: CASSSLRGPNSPLHF; CDR3nt: TGTGCCAGCAGTTCGCTGCGGGGCCCTAATTCACCCCTCCACTTT
v_gene: TRBV24-1; j_gene: TRBJ2-7; abundance: NA; d_gene: TRBD2; CDR3aa: CATSDGRLAGAPYEQYF; CDR3nt: TGTGCCACCAGTGATGGGAGACTAGCGGGAGCCCCCTACGAGCAGTACTTC
v_gene: TRBV5-4; j_gene: TRBJ2-5; abundance: NA; d_gene: NA; CDR3aa: CASRVGLSQETQYF; CDR3nt: TGTGCCAGCAGGGTGGGACTGTCCCAAGAGACCCAGTACTTC
v_gene: TRBV5-4; j_gene: TRBJ1-2; abundance: NA; d_gene: TRBD1; CDR3aa: CASSWGTGVEGYTF; CDR3nt: TGTGCCAGCAGCTGGGGGACAGGGGTGGAGGGCTACACCTTC
v_gene: TRBV6-5; j_gene: TRBJ2-1; abundance: once; d_gene: NA; CDR3aa: CASRLTRIYYNEQFF; CDR3nt: TGTGCCAGCAGGCTGACGAGGATTTACTACAATGAGCAGTTCTTC
v_gene: TRBV24-1; j_gene: TRBJ2-2; abundance: once; d_gene: TRBD1; CDR3aa: CATSDFTGAGELFF; CDR3nt: TGTGCCACCAGTGATTTTACAGGGGCCGGGGAGCTGTTTTTT
v_gene: TRBV30; j_gene: TRBJ1-1; abundance: NA; d_gene: NA; CDR3aa: CACTGNTEAFF; CDR3nt: TGTGCCTGCACAGGGAACACTGAAGCTTTCTTT
v_gene: TRBV7-9; j_gene: TRBJ2-7; abundance: NA; d_gene: NA; CDR3aa: CASRKEVGREQYF; CDR3nt: TGTGCCAGCAGAAAGGAGGTTGGACGGGAGCAGTACTTC
v_gene: TRBV30; j_gene: TRBJ1-5; abundance: NA; d_gene: TRBD1; CDR3aa: CAWTPDRINQPQHF; CDR3nt: TGTGCCTGGACCCCGGACAGGATCAATCAGCCCCAGCATTTT
v_gene: TRBV6-5; j_gene: TRBJ2-7; abundance: NA; d_gene: TRBD2; CDR3aa: CASSYPRASGSYEQYF; CDR3nt: TGTGCCAGCAGTTACCCCAGGGCTAGCGGGAGCTACGAGCAGTACTTC
v_gene: TRBV12-5; j_gene: TRBJ1-1; abundance: NA; d_gene: TRBD1; CDR3aa: CASGGDRRNTEAFF; CDR3nt: TGTGCTAGTGGTGGGGACAGGAGGAACACTGAAGCTTTCTTT
v_gene: TRBV7-9; j_gene: TRBJ1-4; abundance: NA; d_gene: NA; CDR3aa: CASSSQGEKLFF; CDR3nt: TGTGCCAGCAGCTCCCAGGGTGAAAAACTGTTTTTT
v_gene: TRBV4-1; j_gene: TRBJ2-3; abundance: NA; d_gene: TRBD2; CDR3aa: CASSQVGGFDTQYF; CDR3nt: TGCGCCAGCAGCCAAGTCGGGGGGTTTGATACGCAGTATTTT
v_gene: TRBV5-1; j_gene: TRBJ2-1; abundance: NA; d_gene: NA; CDR3aa: CASSRDSYNEQFF; CDR3nt: TGCGCCAGTTCCCGGGACTCGTACAATGAGCAGTTCTTC
v_gene: TRBV5-5; j_gene: TRBJ1-2; abundance: NA; d_gene: NA; CDR3aa: CASSLEPGQRGYTF; CDR3nt: TGTGCCAGCAGCTTGGAACCAGGACAGCGTGGCTACACCTTC
v_gene: TRBV2; j_gene: TRBJ1-5; abundance: NA; d_gene: TRBD1; CDR3aa: CASSRGQGRYSNQPQHF; CDR3nt: TGTGCCAGCAGTCGAGGACAGGGGAGATATAGCAATCAGCCCCAGCATTTT
v_gene: TRBV27; j_gene: TRBJ1-5; abundance: NA; d_gene: NA; CDR3aa: CASRQGYQPQHF; CDR3nt: TGTGCCAGCAGACAGGGATATCAGCCCCAGCATTTT
v_gene: TRBV7-3; j_gene: TRBJ2-7; abundance: once; d_gene: NA; CDR3aa: CASSLWGRGSSYEQYF; CDR3nt: TGTGCCAGCAGCCTCTGGGGGCGGGGGAGCTCCTACGAGCAGTACTTC
v_gene: TRBV28; j_gene: TRBJ1-5; abundance: NA; d_gene: TRBD1; CDR3aa: CASSLDRAGQPQHF; CDR3nt: TGTGCCAGCAGCCTTGACAGGGCTGGCCAGCCCCAGCATTTT
v_gene: TRBV21-1; j_gene: TRBJ1-2; abundance: once; d_gene: NA; CDR3aa: CASSKRQGVNYGYTF; CDR3nt: TGTGCCAGCAGCAAGAGACAGGGGGTTAACTATGGCTACACCTTC
v_gene: TRBV28; j_gene: TRBJ1-2; abundance: NA; d_gene: TRBD1; CDR3aa: CASSVQGAMGGYTF; CDR3nt: TGTGCCAGCAGTGTACAGGGGGCGATGGGTGGCTACACCTTC